This T cell receptor beta chain was recorded in a study of CD8+ T cells in alopecia areata. The CDR3 is made up of 15 amino acids. Germline trimming cut 5 bases from V and 4 bases from J; bases unmatched to any gene: 6. CDR1 is MNHNY and CDR2 is SVGAGI in the germline V gene (reference sequence). Sample treatment: oral pan-JAK inhibitor, 5-10 mg twice daily. RNA, once extracted, was reverse transcribed into cDNA for use as the sequencing template. The protocol was immunoSEQ multiplex PCR, while the TCRdb copy is restricted to in-frame clones and leaves out a portion. The sample holds about 190,000 clones, more than 55% seen once.

The chain links TRBV6-6 to TRBJ2-7; 12 nucleotides match TRBD2. The sample in question was CD4+ T cells sorted from blood, obtained at week 4, from a patient treated with tofacitinib. The sequence was obtained from a human donor with alopecia areata. This chain's CDR3 is CASSTTSGSVYEQYF. CDR3 DNA: TGTGCCAGCAGTACGACTAGCGGGAGTGTTTACGAGCAGTACTTC.